The following is a T cell receptor (beta chain) sequence with its context. Using immunoSEQ multiplex PCR, the repertoire was profiled, and TCRdb retains in-frame clones only, with some absent. The sample contains 150,000 to 200,000 clones, roughly 80% of which appear only once. The data stem from a study of blood T cell repertoires in COVID-19. Looked up from germline, CDR1 is MNHEY and CDR2 is SVGAGI. The CDR3 totals 15 residues. The germline V and J ends were trimmed by 0 bases and 4 bases, with 11 bases remaining between them. The TCR sequence derives from a woman older than 75 with acute or convalescent COVID-19. This chain joins TRBV6-5 and TRBJ2-3; D gene uncertain. The specimen sequenced was peripheral blood. The CDR3 nucleotides read TGTGCCAGCAGTTACTCCGGGTCCTCGTCAGATACGCAGTATTTT. This encodes CASSYSGSSSDTQYF.